This T cell receptor beta chain originates from a study of persistence of HIV-infected CD4 T cells. Study-wide context: Anti-CD3/anti-CD28 beads activated more cells than antigen stimulation did.

This nonspecific control used anti-CD3/anti-CD28 bead stimulation of CD4+ T cells. Sorting selected CD4+ T cells upregulating both CD40 ligand and CD69. Before stimulation, PBMCs underwent CD8+ T cell depletion. General study results and limits: Antigen-responding cells were enriched for degenerate expanded CDR3beta sequences.

The libraries were made with immunoSEQ version 4 in survey mode. Only in-frame clones appear in the TCRdb table, and some are missing; sequencing was by immunoSEQ multiplex PCR. Of roughly 35,000 clones in the sample, about nine tenths are singletons; the top ten hold about 1.3%. As concerns this clone: Antigen unknown.

V dropped 3 bases and J dropped 0 bases, with 13 bases sitting between them. The CDR3 loop spans 16 amino acids. CDR1 and CDR2 (germline): SGDLS, YYNGEE. This material consisted of CD4+ T cells sorted from PBMCs after approximately 20-hour stimulation, taken from a patient who received antiretroviral therapy. The source of this sequence is an adult man with HIV who was CMV-seropositive. The V call is TRBV9, the J call TRBJ1-3, with TRBD1 as a possible D gene (6 bases). CDR3 DNA sequence: TGTGCCAGCAGCGCCCAGGACAGTTTCTCTGGAAACACCATATATTTT. It is translated as CASSAQDSFSGNTIYF.